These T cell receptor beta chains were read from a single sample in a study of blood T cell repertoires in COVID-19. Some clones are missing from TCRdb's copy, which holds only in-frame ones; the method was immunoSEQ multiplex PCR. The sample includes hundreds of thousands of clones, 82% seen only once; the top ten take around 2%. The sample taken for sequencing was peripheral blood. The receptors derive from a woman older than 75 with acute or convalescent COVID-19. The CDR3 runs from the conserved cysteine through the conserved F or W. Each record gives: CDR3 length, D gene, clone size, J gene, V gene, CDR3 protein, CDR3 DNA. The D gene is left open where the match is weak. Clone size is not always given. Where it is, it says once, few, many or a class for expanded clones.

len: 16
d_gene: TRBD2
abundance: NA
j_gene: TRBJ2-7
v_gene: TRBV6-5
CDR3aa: CASSYSYPSGSYEQYF
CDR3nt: TGTGCCAGCAGTTACTCTTACCCTAGCGGCTCCTACGAGCAGTACTTC

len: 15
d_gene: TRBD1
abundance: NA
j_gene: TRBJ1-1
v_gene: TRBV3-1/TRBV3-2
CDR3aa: CASSQDTGGGTEAFF
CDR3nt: TGTGCCAGCAGCCAAGATACAGGGGGCGGGACTGAAGCTTTCTTT

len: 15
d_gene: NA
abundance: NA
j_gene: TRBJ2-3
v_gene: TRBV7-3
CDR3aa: CASSLGLPGLDTQYF
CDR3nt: TGTGCCAGCAGCTTAGGCCTCCCGGGATTAGATACGCAGTATTTT

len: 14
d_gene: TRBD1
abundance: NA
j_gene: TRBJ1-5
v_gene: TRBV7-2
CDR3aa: CASSTDRGNQPQHF
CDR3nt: TGTGCCAGCAGCACAGACAGGGGGAATCAGCCCCAGCATTTT

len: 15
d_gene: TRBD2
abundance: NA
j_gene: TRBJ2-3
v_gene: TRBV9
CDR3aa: CASSVSGTSTDTQYF
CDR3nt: TGTGCCAGCAGCGTTAGCGGGACTAGCACAGATACGCAGTATTTT

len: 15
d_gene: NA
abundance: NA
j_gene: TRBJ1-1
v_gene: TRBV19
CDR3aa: CASSIGGPFGRSAFF
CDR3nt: TGTGCCAGTAGTATTGGTGGTCCCTTTGGCCGTTCAGCTTTCTTT

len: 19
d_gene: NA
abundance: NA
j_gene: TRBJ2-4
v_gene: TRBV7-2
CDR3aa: CASSLEFKGQKLAKNIQYF
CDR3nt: TGTGCCAGCAGCTTGGAGTTTAAGGGGCAGAAACTAGCCAAAAACATTCAGTACTTC

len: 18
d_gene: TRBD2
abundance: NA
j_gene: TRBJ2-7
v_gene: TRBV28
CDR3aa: CASSYRGSRLAASYEQYF
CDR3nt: TGTGCCAGCAGTTACCGGGGAAGTCGGCTAGCGGCTAGCTACGAGCAGTACTTC

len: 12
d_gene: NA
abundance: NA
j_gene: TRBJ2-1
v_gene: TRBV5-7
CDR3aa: CASSFRRRGEFF
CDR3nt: TGTGCCAGCAGCTTCCGGCGGCGTGGAGAGTTCTTC

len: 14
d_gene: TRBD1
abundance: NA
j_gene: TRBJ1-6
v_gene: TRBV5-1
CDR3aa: CASSTGTGDSPLHF
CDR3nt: TGCGCCAGCAGCACCGGGACAGGGGATTCACCCCTCCACTTT

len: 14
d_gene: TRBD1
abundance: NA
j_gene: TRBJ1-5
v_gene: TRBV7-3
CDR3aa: CASSLTGGDQPQHF
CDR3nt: TGTGCCAGCAGCCTCACAGGGGGCGATCAGCCCCAGCATTTT

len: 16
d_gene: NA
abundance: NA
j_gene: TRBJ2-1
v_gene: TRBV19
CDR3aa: CASSIDWETAYNEQFF
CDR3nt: TGTGCCAGTAGTATCGATTGGGAGACCGCCTACAATGAGCAGTTCTTC

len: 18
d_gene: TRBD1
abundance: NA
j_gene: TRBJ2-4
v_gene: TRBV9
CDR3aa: CASSGNQRPGGAGNIQYF
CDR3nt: TGTGCCAGCAGCGGGAACCAAAGACCAGGGGGCGCAGGAAACATTCAGTACTTC

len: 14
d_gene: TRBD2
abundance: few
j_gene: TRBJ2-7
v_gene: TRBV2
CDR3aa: CASSPGLGSYEQYF
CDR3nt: TGTGCCAGCAGCCCGGGACTAGGCTCCTACGAGCAGTACTTC

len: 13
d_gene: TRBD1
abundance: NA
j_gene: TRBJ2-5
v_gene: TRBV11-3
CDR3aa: CASMGTARKTQYF
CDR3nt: TGTGCCAGCATGGGGACAGCTCGCAAGACCCAGTACTTC

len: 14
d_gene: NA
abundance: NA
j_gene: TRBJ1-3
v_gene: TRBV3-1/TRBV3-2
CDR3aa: CASSQGSSGNTIYF
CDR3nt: TGTGCCAGCAGCCAAGGCAGCTCTGGAAACACCATATATTTT

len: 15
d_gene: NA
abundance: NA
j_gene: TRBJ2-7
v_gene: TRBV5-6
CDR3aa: CASSSLRGRANEQYF
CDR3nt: TGTGCCAGCAGCTCCCTCAGGGGCAGGGCGAATGAGCAGTACTTC

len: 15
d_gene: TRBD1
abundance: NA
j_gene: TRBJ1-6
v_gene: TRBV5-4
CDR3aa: CASSGGQDRNSPLHF
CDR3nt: TGTGCCAGCAGCGGCGGACAGGATCGTAATTCACCCCTCCACTTT

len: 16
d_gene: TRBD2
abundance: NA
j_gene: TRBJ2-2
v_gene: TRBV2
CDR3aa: CAIGAGGPYTAGELFF
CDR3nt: TGTGCCATTGGGGCGGGAGGGCCCTACACGGCCGGGGAGCTGTTTTTT

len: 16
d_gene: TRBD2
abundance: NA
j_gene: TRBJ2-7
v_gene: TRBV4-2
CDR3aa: CASSQDAGASSYEQYF
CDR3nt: TGTGCCAGCAGCCAAGACGCGGGAGCTAGCTCCTACGAGCAGTACTTC

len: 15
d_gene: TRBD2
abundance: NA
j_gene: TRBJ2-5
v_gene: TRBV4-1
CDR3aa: CASSHPSAGGETQYF
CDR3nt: TGCGCCAGCAGCCATCCATCAGCGGGGGGAGAGACCCAGTACTTC

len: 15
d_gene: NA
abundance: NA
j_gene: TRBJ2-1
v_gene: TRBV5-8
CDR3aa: CASSLRGAGGNEQFF
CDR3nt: TGTGCCAGCAGCTTGCGTGGCGCGGGCGGCAATGAGCAGTTCTTC

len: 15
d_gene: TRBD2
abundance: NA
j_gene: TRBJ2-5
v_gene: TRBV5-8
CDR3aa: CASSFRREGGETQYF
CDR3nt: TGTGCCAGCAGCTTCCGGCGGGAGGGAGGGGAGACCCAGTACTTC

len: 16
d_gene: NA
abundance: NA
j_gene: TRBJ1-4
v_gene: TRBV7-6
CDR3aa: CASSLLPGQQNEKLFF
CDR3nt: TGTGCCAGCAGCTTGCTACCGGGACAACAAAATGAAAAACTGTTTTTT

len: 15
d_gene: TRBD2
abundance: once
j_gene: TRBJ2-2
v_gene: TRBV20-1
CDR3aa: CSASIGGAGTGELFF
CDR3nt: TGCAGTGCTAGTATCGGGGGGGCCGGCACCGGGGAGCTGTTTTTT

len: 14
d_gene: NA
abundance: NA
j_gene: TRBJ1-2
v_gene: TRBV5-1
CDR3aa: CASSLTSQGGGYTF
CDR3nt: TGCGCCAGCAGCTTGACTTCTCAAGGGGGTGGCTACACCTTC

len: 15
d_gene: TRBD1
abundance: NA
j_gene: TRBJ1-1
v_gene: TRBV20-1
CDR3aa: CSASGVAGGNTEAFF
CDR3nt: TGCAGTGCTAGTGGTGTGGCAGGGGGAAACACTGAAGCTTTCTTT

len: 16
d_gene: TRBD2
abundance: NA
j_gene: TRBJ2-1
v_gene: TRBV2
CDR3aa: CASTKIGTSGNNEQFF
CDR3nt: TGTGCCAGCACAAAAATCGGGACTAGCGGGAACAATGAGCAGTTCTTC

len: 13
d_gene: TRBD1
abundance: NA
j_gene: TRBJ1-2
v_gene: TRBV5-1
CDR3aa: CASSLTGKEGYTF
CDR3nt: TGCGCCAGCAGCCTGACAGGGAAGGAGGGCTACACCTTC

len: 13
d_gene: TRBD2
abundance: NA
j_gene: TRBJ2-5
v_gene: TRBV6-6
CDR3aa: CASSYAGVETQYF
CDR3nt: TGTGCCAGCAGTTACGCGGGAGTGGAGACCCAGTACTTC

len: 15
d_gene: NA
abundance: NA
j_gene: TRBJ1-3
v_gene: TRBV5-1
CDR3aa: CASSLLPGSGNTIYF
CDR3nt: TGCGCCAGCAGCCTGCTACCCGGGTCTGGAAACACCATATATTTT

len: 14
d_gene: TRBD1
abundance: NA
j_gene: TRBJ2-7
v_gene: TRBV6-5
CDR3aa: CATAGTGRFAEQYF
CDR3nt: TGTGCCACCGCCGGGACAGGGCGCTTCGCCGAGCAGTACTTC

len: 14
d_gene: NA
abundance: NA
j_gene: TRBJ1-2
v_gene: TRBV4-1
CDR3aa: CASSQAPDRGGYTF
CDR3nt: TGCGCCAGCAGCCAAGCCCCGGATAGGGGTGGCTACACCTTC

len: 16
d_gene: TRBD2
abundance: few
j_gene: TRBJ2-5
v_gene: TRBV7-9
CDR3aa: CASSLGGTSKRETQYF
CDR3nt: TGTGCCAGCAGCTTAGGAGGGACTAGCAAGAGGGAGACCCAGTACTTC

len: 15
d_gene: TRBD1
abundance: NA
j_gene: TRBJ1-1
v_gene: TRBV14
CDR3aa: CASSVRTGGHTEAFF
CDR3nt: TGTGCCAGCAGCGTTCGGACAGGGGGCCACACTGAAGCTTTCTTT

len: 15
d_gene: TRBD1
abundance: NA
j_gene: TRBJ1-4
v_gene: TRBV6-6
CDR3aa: CASSSQGASNEKLFF
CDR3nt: TGTGCCAGCAGTTCCCAGGGGGCGTCTAATGAAAAACTGTTTTTT

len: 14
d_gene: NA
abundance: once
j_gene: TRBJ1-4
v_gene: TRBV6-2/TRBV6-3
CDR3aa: CASSRGLGLEKLFF
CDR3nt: TGTGCCAGCAGCCGCGGACTGGGACTTGAAAAACTGTTTTTT

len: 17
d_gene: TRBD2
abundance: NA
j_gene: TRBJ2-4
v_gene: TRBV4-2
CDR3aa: CASSLQGLARAKNIQYF
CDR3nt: TGTGCCAGCAGCCTTCAGGGACTAGCGCGAGCCAAAAACATTCAGTACTTC

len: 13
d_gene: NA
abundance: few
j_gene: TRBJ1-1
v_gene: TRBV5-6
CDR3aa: CASSRTRVSEAFF
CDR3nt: TGTGCCAGCAGCAGGACCAGGGTTTCTGAAGCTTTCTTT

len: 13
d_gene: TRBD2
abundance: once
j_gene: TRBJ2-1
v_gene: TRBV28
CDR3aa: CASNSGSIYEQFF
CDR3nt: TGTGCCAGTAACAGCGGGAGTATCTATGAGCAGTTCTTC

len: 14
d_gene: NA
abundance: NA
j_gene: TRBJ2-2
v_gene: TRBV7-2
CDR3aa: CASSLGLNTGELFF
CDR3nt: TGTGCCAGCAGCTTGGGACTTAACACCGGGGAGCTGTTTTTT

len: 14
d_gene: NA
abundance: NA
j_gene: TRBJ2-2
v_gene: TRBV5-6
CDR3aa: CASSFDRSTGELFF
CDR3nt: TGTGCCAGCAGCTTTGACAGAAGCACCGGGGAGCTGTTTTTT

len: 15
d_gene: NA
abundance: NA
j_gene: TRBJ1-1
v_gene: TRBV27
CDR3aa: CASSSPTAMNTEAFF
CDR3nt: TGTGCCAGCAGTTCCCCGACAGCCATGAACACTGAAGCTTTCTTT

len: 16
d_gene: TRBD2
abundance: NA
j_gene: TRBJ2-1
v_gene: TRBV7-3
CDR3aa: CASSSQIAGGKNEQFF
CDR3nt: TGTGCCAGCAGCTCCCAAATAGCGGGGGGCAAGAATGAGCAGTTCTTC

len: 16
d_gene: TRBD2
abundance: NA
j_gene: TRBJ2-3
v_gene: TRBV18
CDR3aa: CASSPSLAASTDTQYF
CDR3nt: TGTGCCAGCTCACCATCGCTAGCGGCGAGCACAGATACGCAGTATTTT

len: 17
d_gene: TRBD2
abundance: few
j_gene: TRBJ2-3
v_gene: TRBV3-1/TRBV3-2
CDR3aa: CASSRGTRGGAADTQYF
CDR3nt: TGTGCCAGCAGCCGGGGAACTCGCGGGGGGGCCGCAGATACGCAGTATTTT

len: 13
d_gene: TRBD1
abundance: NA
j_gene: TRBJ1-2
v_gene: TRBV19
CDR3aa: CASSPDRGDGYTF
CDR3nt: TGTGCCAGTAGTCCCGACAGGGGCGATGGCTACACCTTC

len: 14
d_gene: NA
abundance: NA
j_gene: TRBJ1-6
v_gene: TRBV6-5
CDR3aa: CASSYEQINSPLHF
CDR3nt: TGTGCCAGCAGTTACGAACAGATTAATTCACCCCTCCACTTT

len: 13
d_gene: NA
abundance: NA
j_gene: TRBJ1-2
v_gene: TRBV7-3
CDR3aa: CASSSGQGYGYTF
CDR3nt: TGTGCCAGCAGCTCCGGACAAGGCTATGGCTACACCTTC

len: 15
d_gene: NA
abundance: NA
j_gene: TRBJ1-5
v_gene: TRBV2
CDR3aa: CASSEVPGGVQPQHF
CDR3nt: TGTGCCAGCAGTGAAGTCCCGGGGGGCGTTCAGCCCCAGCATTTT

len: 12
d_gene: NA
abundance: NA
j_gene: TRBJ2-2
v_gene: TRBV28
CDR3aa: CASLASPGELFF
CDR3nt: TGTGCCAGTCTAGCGTCACCCGGGGAGCTGTTTTTT